This T cell receptor (beta chain) is drawn from a study of cytomegalovirus exposure and HLA in healthy donors. Trimming pared 5 bases from V and 4 bases from J, leaving 15 bases between. The CDR3 runs to 14 residues. CDR1 and CDR2 from the germline V gene are MDHEN and SYDVKM. When sampled, the donors appeared nominally healthy, though they likely had unrecorded immune exposures. PCR involved 60 Vbeta and 13 Jbeta primers. Generated by immunoSEQ multiplex PCR, the TCRdb table keeps only in-frame clones and is missing some. The data hold around 110,000 clones, with 55% to 70% observed a single time. The source is a woman in her thirties in good health and CMV-seronegative. V usage is TRBV28 and J usage is TRBJ2-7, with D possibly matching TRBD2 (6 bases). Specimen: PBMCs. The CDR3 DNA reads as TGTGCCAGCAGTAGGCGGGATGGGACTTACGAGCAGTACTTC. It encodes CASSRRDGTYEQYF.